The 6 T cell receptor beta chains given below trace back to one sample, sequenced in a study of blood T cells in healthy people across ages. Then a second PCR, running roughly 7 to 12 cycles, was carried out with a sample-barcoded 5' primer and a J-beta primer mix. TCRdb reprocessed the 5' RACE reads via MiXCR and lists one record per CDR3 protein. The sample lists roughly 1,700,000 distinct CDR3 sequences; 28% were seen once. Input material: blood. The receptors here all came from a woman aged 25 to 39 in good health.

The chain joins TRBV6-1 to TRBJ2-7; 7 bases line up with TRBD2. The CDR3 is made up of 17 amino acids. The ends lost 6 bases at V and 2 bases at J; junction bases unmatched: 16. Germline CDR1 is MNHNS and CDR2 is SASEGT. The CDR3 here is CASRRTGVAGGTYEQYF. The CDR3 nucleotides are TGTGCCAGCAGAAGGACGGGGGTAGCGGGCGGTACCTACGAGCAGTACTTC.

This clonotype occurred once. Since a much larger clone is just one base distant, this may be a read error. This chain joins TRBV7-2 and TRBJ2-5, with 7 bases lining up with TRBD1. J was trimmed by 4 bases and V by 5 bases; bases with no gene match: 7. This CDR3 region has 14 residues. The germline gives CDR1 SGHTA, CDR2 FQGNSA. The CDR3 loop reads CASSKRDRRETQYF. In DNA, the CDR3 is TGTGCCAGCAGCAAACGGGACAGACGAGAGACCCAGTACTTC.

The chain combines TRBV5-1 with TRBJ2-7, with D possibly TRBD2 on 5 matching bases. Trimming removed 0 bases at V and 3 bases at J, with 16 bases between. The germline V gene encodes CDR1 SGHRS and CDR2 YFSETQ. The CDR3 spans 16 residues. CDR3 sequence reads: CASSLATDVRGYEQYF. The CDR3 bases are TGCGCCAGCAGCTTGGCGACGGACGTTCGGGGCTACGAGCAGTACTTC.

This chain connects TRBV7-3 to TRBJ2-3; 8 bases map to TRBD1. This CDR3 has 17 amino acids. The trim removed 1 base at V and 2 bases at J, leaving 8 bases unmatched. CDR1 and CDR2 from the germline V gene are SGHTA and FQGTGA. This CDR3 is CASSLNAWTGSTDTQYF. The CDR3, as DNA: TGTGCCAGCAGCTTAAATGCATGGACAGGGTCCACAGATACGCAGTATTTT.

The chain has TRBV2 and TRBJ1-4, with a tentative D call TRBD1 (6 bases). The CDR3 is 13 amino acids. The germline V and J ends were trimmed by 7 bases and 7 bases, with 13 bases remaining between them. CDR1 and CDR2 from the germline V gene are SNHLY and FYNNEI. CDR3 in amino acids: CASKNTGAEKLFF. The CDR3 DNA reads as TGTGCCAGCAAGAACACGGGGGCTGAAAAACTGTTTTTT. Filled out from reference TRBV2 and TRBJ1-4, the complete variable domain reads EPEVTQTPSHQVTQMGQEVILRCVPISNHLYFYWYRQILGQKVEFLVSFYNNEISEKSEIFDDQFSVERPDGSNFTLKIRSTKLEDSAMYFCASKNTGAEKLFFGSGTQLSVL.

J is TRBJ1-6 and V is TRBV5-1, with 8 nucleotides matching TRBD1. The V gene's germline CDR1 is SGHRS and CDR2 YFSETQ. This CDR3 comprises 17 residues. Germline trimming cut 0 bases from V and 2 bases from J; bases unmatched to any gene: 4. CDR3 coding DNA: TGCGCCAGCAGCTTGGGGGACAGGCGGACCTATAATTCACCCCTCCACTTT. Its protein product is CASSLGDRRTYNSPLHF.